The 5 T cell receptor beta chains given below trace back to one sample, sequenced in a study of cytomegalovirus exposure and HLA in healthy donors. Researchers ran the PCR with 60 Vbeta and 13 Jbeta primers. The method was immunoSEQ multiplex PCR; TCRdb's version includes in-frame clones alone and lacks a portion of them. The data contain roughly 180,000 clones, roughly 88% of them singletons. Specimen: PBMCs. These receptors originate from a boy younger than 10 in good health and CMV-seronegative.

The V gene is TRBV30, the J gene TRBJ2-3; 7 nucleotides match TRBD1. V was clipped by 3 bases and J by 2 bases; unmatched bases: 11. CDR1 and CDR2 (germline): GTSNPN, SVGIG (reference sequence). The CDR3 spans 16 residues. For the CDR3, the DNA is TGTGCCTGGAGCTCCAACGACAGGGATCCCACAGATACGCAGTATTTT. Its protein is CAWSSNDRDPTDTQYF.

The sample holds a few counts of this clone. This chain links TRBV4-3 with TRBJ2-1, with D perhaps TRBD2 (7 bases). The CDR3 length is 14 residues. Germline lookup yields CDR1 LGHNA and CDR2 YSLEER. V shed 0 bases and J shed 9 bases, with 12 bases lying between them. CDR3 nucleotide sequence: TGCGCCAGCAGCCAAGATCGCGGGGGCTTTGAGCAGTTCTTC. Protein: CASSQDRGGFEQFF.

The V call is TRBV11-1, the J call TRBJ1-1; TRBD1 agrees at 7 bases. Germline-derived CDR1 and CDR2 are SGHAT and FQDESV (reference sequence). This CDR3 region has 13 residues. J lost 1 base, V lost 8 bases, and 4 bases had no gene match. CDR3 loop: CASAGTENTEAFF. DNA of the CDR3: TGTGCCAGCGCCGGGACAGAGAACACTGAAGCTTTCTTT.

The J gene is TRBJ1-4, the V gene TRBV19; D is possibly TRBD1 (6 bases). Trimming stripped 1 base from V and 7 bases from J, with 16 bases between. This CDR3 spans 16 amino acids. Per germline, CDR1 LNHDA and CDR2 SQIVND (reference sequence). CDR3: CASSIVYRARGEKLFF. The CDR3, as DNA: TGTGCCAGTAGTATAGTTTACAGGGCTCGGGGTGAAAAACTGTTTTTT.

This clone was detected a few times. V is TRBV5-8 and J is TRBJ2-7; D not certain. This CDR3 comprises 12 residues. The V gene's germline CDR1 is SGHTS and CDR2 YDEGEE. The V gene lost 5 bases and the J gene lost 3 bases, with 9 bases spanning the gap. In DNA, the CDR3 is TGTGCCAGCAGTCCGCCCCACTACGAGCAGTACGTC. It encodes CASSPPHYEQYV.